This is a list of T cell receptor beta chains from one sample in a study of OX40 agonist ivuxolimab in advanced cancers. Clones were read by immunoSEQ multiplex PCR, and TCRdb kept only the in-frame ones, dropping some. The sample lists tens of thousands of clones; over 75% were seen once. The sample here was CD4+ or CD8+ T cells sorted from blood, taken in a trial of the OX40 agonist ivuxolimab. These receptors all stem from an adult with an advanced solid tumor such as melanoma, head and neck, liver or kidney cancer. The CDR3 runs from the conserved cysteine through the conserved F or W. D genes are given only for firm matches. Where a row states a size, it is once, few, many or the class of an expanded clone; other rows omit it.

j_gene | abundance | d_gene | v_gene | CDR3aa | CDR3nt
TRBJ2-2 | . | TRBD2 | TRBV5-1 | CASSSGTVNTGELFF | TGCGCCAGCAGCAGCGGGACGGTGAACACCGGGGAGCTGTTTTTT
TRBJ2-5 | . | TRBD2 | TRBV7-2 | CASSQPGLIQETQYF | TGTGCCAGCAGCCAACCGGGACTAATCCAAGAGACCCAGTACTTC
TRBJ2-5 | . | . | TRBV9 | CASSAEAGRSQETQYF | TGTGCCAGCAGCGCCGAAGCAGGGAGGTCCCAAGAGACCCAGTACTTC
TRBJ1-4 | . | . | TRBV30 | CAALVAGEKLFF | TGTGCCGCGTTGGTGGCGGGTGAAAAACTGTTTTTT
TRBJ1-2 | . | . | TRBV6-5 | CASSYSETSAGYTF | TGTGCCAGCAGTTACTCGGAGACCTCGGCTGGCTACACCTTC
TRBJ2-1 | . | . | TRBV7-3 | CASRLESNEQFF | TGTGCCAGCAGGTTAGAATCCAATGAGCAGTTCTTC
TRBJ2-6 | . | TRBD2 | TRBV2 | CASSEGLAVNSGANVLTF | TGTGCCAGCAGTGAGGGACTAGCGGTAAACTCTGGGGCCAACGTCCTGACTTTC
TRBJ2-1 | . | . | TRBV21-1 | CASSKDRDSPKSSYNEQFF | TGTGCCAGCAGCAAAGACCGGGACAGCCCCAAGAGCTCCTACAATGAGCAGTTCTTC
TRBJ2-7 | . | . | TRBV6-6 | CASSYSGEQYF | TGTGCCAGCAGTTACTCGGGGGAGCAGTACTTC
TRBJ1-1 | . | . | TRBV30 | CAWSGTLVGTEAFF | TGTGCCTGGAGCGGGACTTTGGTGGGGACTGAAGCTTTCTTT
TRBJ1-1 | . | . | TRBV6-5 | CASSELSWGTEAFF | TGTGCCAGCAGTGAATTGTCCTGGGGCACTGAAGCTTTCTTT
TRBJ1-3 | . | . | TRBV27 | CASTTPTDTIYF | TGTGCCAGCACTACGCCCACGGACACCATATATTTT
TRBJ2-2 | . | TRBD1 | TRBV7-6 | CASSLVGQGNTGELFF | TGTGCCAGCAGCTTGGTGGGACAGGGGAACACCGGGGAGCTGTTTTTT
TRBJ1-4 | few | TRBD1 | TRBV10-3 | CAISEGASSRGNEKLFF | TGTGCCATCAGTGAAGGGGCCTCGAGCAGGGGGAATGAAAAACTGTTTTTT
TRBJ2-6 | . | . | TRBV4-1 | CASSQERGLASGANVLTF | TGCGCCAGCAGCCAAGAGAGGGGACTGGCCTCTGGGGCCAACGTCCTGACTTTC
TRBJ1-1 | . | . | TRBV18 | CASSPSMNTEAFF | TGTGCCAGCTCGCCTTCAATGAACACTGAAGCTTTCTTT
TRBJ1-5 | few | . | TRBV19 | CASSILDPPQHF | TGTGCCAGTAGTATCTTAGATCCGCCCCAGCATTTT
TRBJ2-3 | . | . | TRBV21-1 | CASNLTPGSLSTDTQYF | TGTGCCAGCAACCTGACACCCGGCTCCCTGTCCACAGATACGCAGTATTTT
TRBJ2-1 | . | TRBD2 | TRBV9 | CASSVDLRGGLYNEQFF | TGTGCCAGCAGCGTAGATCTGCGGGGGGGCCTCTACAATGAGCAGTTCTTC
TRBJ2-2 | . | . | TRBV12-5 | CASGPPGRTGELFF | TGTGCTAGTGGTCCGCCCGGGCGGACCGGGGAGCTGTTTTTT
TRBJ2-1 | once | TRBD2 | TRBV5-1 | CASSLEAGGPPTGGEQFF | TGCGCCAGCAGCTTGGAAGCGGGGGGGCCACCCACAGGGGGTGAGCAGTTCTTC
TRBJ1-1 | . | TRBD1 | TRBV6-5 | CASSGTANTEAFF | TGTGCCAGCAGCGGGACAGCGAACACTGAAGCTTTCTTT
TRBJ2-5 | . | . | TRBV21-1 | CASSKGCAGEETQYF | TGTGCCAGCAGCAAAGGCTGCGCGGGAGAAGAGACCCAGTACTTC
TRBJ1-2 | . | . | TRBV29-1 | CSVDAAQGITNYGYTF | TGCAGCGTTGACGCTGCACAGGGAATTACTAACTATGGCTACACCTTC
TRBJ2-2 | once | . | TRBV19 | CASGVDLGAGELFF | TGTGCCAGTGGGGTCGACCTAGGCGCCGGGGAGCTGTTTTTT
TRBJ2-1 | . | TRBD2 | TRBV2 | CASGTSGQYNEQFF | TGTGCCAGCGGGACTAGCGGGCAATACAATGAGCAGTTCTTC
TRBJ2-7 | . | TRBD1 | TRBV6-6 | CASTKTGVEQYF | TGTGCCAGCACCAAGACAGGGGTCGAGCAGTACTTC
TRBJ2-3 | . | TRBD2 | TRBV27 | CASSNRPGRGYSTDTQYF | TGTGCCAGCAGTAACCGTCCGGGGAGGGGTTATAGCACAGATACGCAGTATTTT
TRBJ2-6 | . | . | TRBV27 | CASSSTWGATGANVLTF | TGTGCCAGCAGTTCAACTTGGGGGGCGACTGGGGCCAACGTCCTGACTTTC
TRBJ2-3 | . | . | TRBV6-6 | CASTLQGVTDTQYF | TGTGCCAGCACCCTACAGGGTGTCACAGATACGCAGTATTTT
TRBJ2-5 | . | TRBD1 | TRBV12-5 | CASGLAPTGGETQYF | TGTGCTAGTGGTTTGGCCCCAACAGGGGGCGAGACCCAGTACTTC
TRBJ2-1 | . | TRBD2 | TRBV5-6 | CASSFSGGGHNEQFF | TGTGCCAGCAGCTTCTCGGGAGGGGGACACAATGAGCAGTTCTTC
TRBJ2-3 | few | . | TRBV12-5 | CASGVSDTQYF | TGTGCTAGTGGTGTGTCAGATACGCAGTATTTT
TRBJ1-2 | . | . | TRBV19 | CASSIVGKRGYTF | TGTGCCAGTAGTATAGTAGGGAAGCGTGGCTACACCTTC
TRBJ2-5 | . | . | TRBV20-1 | CSARNLETQYF | TGCAGTGCTAGGAACCTGGAGACCCAGTACTTC
TRBJ2-3 | . | TRBD2 | TRBV15 | CATSRPFSGTGSDTQYF | TGTGCCACCAGCAGACCCTTTAGCGGGACGGGCTCAGATACGCAGTATTTT
TRBJ2-7 | . | TRBD1 | TRBV5-6 | CASSLTGRVSEQYF | TGTGCCAGCAGCCTGACAGGGCGGGTGAGCGAGCAGTACTTC
TRBJ1-2 | once | . | TRBV9 | CASRAPGREDYGYTF | TGTGCCAGCAGGGCTCCAGGGCGGGAGGATTATGGCTACACCTTC
TRBJ1-3 | . | . | TRBV6-5 | CASSLGGASGNTIYF | TGTGCCAGCAGTTTAGGCGGCGCCTCTGGAAACACCATATATTTT
TRBJ1-5 | . | . | TRBV18 | CASSPTGGGNQPQHF | TGTGCCAGCTCACCTACGGGGGGGGGCAATCAGCCCCAGCATTTT
TRBJ2-1 | . | . | TRBV19 | CASSIVQGDEQFF | TGTGCCAGTAGTATAGTGCAGGGCGATGAGCAGTTCTTC
TRBJ1-5 | . | . | TRBV5-6 | CASSLRNQPQHF | TGTGCCAGCAGTCTGAGGAATCAGCCCCAGCATTTT
TRBJ2-3 | . | . | TRBV5-1 | CASSLPGRDTQYF | TGCGCCAGCAGCTTACCCGGAAGGGATACGCAGTATTTT
TRBJ2-7 | . | . | TRBV4-3 | CASSQVSGTGHEQYF | TGCGCCAGCAGCCAAGTCTCAGGTACAGGGCACGAGCAGTACTTC
TRBJ2-7 | . | TRBD1 | TRBV7-2 | CASSLLMGTGSIYEQYF | TGTGCCAGCAGCTTACTGATGGGGACAGGGAGTATTTACGAGCAGTACTTC
TRBJ2-7 | . | . | TRBV30 | CAWRGLGAEQYF | TGTGCCTGGAGGGGACTGGGGGCCGAGCAGTACTTC
TRBJ1-1 | . | . | TRBV5-1 | CASTPGYNTEAFF | TGCGCCAGCACCCCAGGGTATAACACTGAAGCTTTCTTT
TRBJ2-2 | few | . | TRBV5-1 | CASSKEGSNTGELFF | TGCGCCAGCAGCAAGGAGGGGTCCAACACCGGGGAGCTGTTTTTT
TRBJ1-2 | . | TRBD1 | TRBV5-6 | CASSPGEGAGYGYTF | TGTGCCAGCAGCCCGGGGGAGGGGGCCGGATATGGCTACACCTTC
TRBJ1-3 | . | . | TRBV5-6 | CASSFDSPSGNTIYF | TGTGCCAGCAGCTTTGACAGTCCCTCTGGAAACACCATATATTTT
TRBJ2-5 | once | TRBD2 | TRBV2 | CASSPLRSGREETQYF | TGTGCCAGCAGCCCGCTACGTAGCGGGAGGGAGGAGACCCAGTACTTC
TRBJ1-1 | . | TRBD1 | TRBV4-2 | CASSPGQGMGEAFF | TGTGCCAGCAGCCCGGGACAGGGAATGGGTGAAGCTTTCTTT
TRBJ1-5 | . | . | TRBV30 | CAWSVGGGDQPQHF | TGTGCCTGGAGTGTAGGCGGCGGGGATCAGCCCCAGCATTTT